The present entry profiles one TCR beta chain with its context. Its antigen is unknown. Base qualities are missing; no much larger clone stands one base away. Lesional scalp punch biopsies and peripheral blood were collected from alopecia areata patients. PBMCs were isolated by density centrifugation and stained for CD3, CD4 and CD8, after which CD4+ and CD8+ T cells were sorted on a FACSAria. Alopecia areata patients who were not treated were recruited through a multicenter biomarker study. For roughly five biomarker-study patients, blood CD8+ T cells were further sorted into NKG2D-low and NKG2D-high fractions. The CDR3, cysteine through phenylalanine, is 11 amino acids long. Only the CDR3 portion is preserved as DNA: 33 bases, with reading frame beginning at the first base. Trimming at the junction amounts to 4 bases on V and 4 bases on J, and the germline ends lie 8 bases apart. Per the germline V gene, SQVTM is the CDR1 and ANQGSEA is the CDR2.

The method behind the library was the immunoSEQ multiplex PCR assay. RNA was extracted from all samples and reverse transcribed into cDNA as template for TCR sequencing. SuperScript III was used to make first-strand cDNA, primed with a 2:1 mix of oligo-dT and random hexamers. A synthetic immune receptor repertoire was used to gauge amplification bias, and whatever bias remained was removed computationally. Turning to the authors' computational methods: Raw reads were preprocessed to remove errors, and CDR3 was defined by IMGT conventions from the conserved cysteine to phenylalanine. To get clonality, Shannon entropy was normalized by log2 of the number of productive unique TCRs and the result was subtracted from 1. Whether each scalp clone was CD4 or CD8 was inferred by checking scalp TCRbeta sequences against the CD4 and CD8 repertoires from sorted blood. TCRdb limited this immuneACCESS table to in-frame rearrangements with V and J called. A share of clones is missing; checked studies link under half to unresolved V genes, and the rest is unexplained. The DNA was the basis for D and trimming; V, J and clone size are from that table. The sample profile shows 89,000 or so clones; 51% of them were found once. Approximately 5.3% of the sample belongs to the ten largest clones.

The data stem from a study of CD8+ T cells in alopecia areata (dated by TCRdb to the late 2010s). Describing the broader study: In both human patients and the C3H/HeJ mouse model, the study applied high-throughput TCRbeta sequencing to look at T cell clonal expansion in alopecia areata. Human TCRbeta sequencing covered scalp tissue and sorted CD4+ and CD8+ peripheral blood T cells from patchy and totalis/universalis alopecia areata patients and healthy controls. Scalp clonality was compared across normal scalp (n=4), patchy alopecia areata scalp (n=8), and alopecia totalis/universalis scalp (n=8). RNA was extracted with the PAXgene miRNA kit for fixed scalp, the miRNeasy kit for PBMCs, and the RNeasy kit for mouse skin. TCRbeta CDR3 regions were amplified by immunoSEQ multiplex PCR using 35 Vbeta forward and 13 Jbeta reverse primers.

General study outcomes and caveats: Unlike mouse skin, where gammadelta T cells dominate, normal human skin contains resident alphabeta T cells that get sequenced too, which complicates analysis of the scalp TCR repertoire. Compared with normal scalp, lesional scalp, particularly in alopecia totalis/universalis, had higher clonality and more expanded CD8+ clones, which suggests antigenic drive. Shared TCR sequences between patients were less evident than in mice, which may be partly attributable to HLA diversity in the patient population.

This receptor was identified in a human donor with alopecia areata. Sequencing used NKG2D-high CD8+ T cells sorted from blood. What this sample's cell subset or site label stands for: sorted CD8+ NKG2D-high blood T cells. This chain is built from TRBV29-1 and TRBJ2-7; matching of 5 bases hints at TRBD2 as the D gene. The CDR3: CSVVGDYEQYF. The DNA sequence reads TGCAGCGTTGTGGGAGATTACGAGCAGTACTTC.